The 26 T cell receptor beta chains reported below all come from one sample, sequenced in a study of tumor and adjacent non-tumor tissue in lung cancer. TCRbeta libraries were built with three rounds of nested PCR, modified from ARM-PCR. From the multiplex PCR reads, TCRdb called clonotypes with MiXCR, one entry per CDR3 protein. The top ten clones hold 32% of a sample with 60,000 or so distinct CDR3 sequences, roughly 60% of them seen once. This sample's RNA came from whole unsorted tissue. The normal lung tissue was taken more than 3 cm from the tumor edge. Sequencing was done on a sample of distant non-tumor lung tissue. These receptors originate from a man between 65 and 80 years old with non-small cell lung cancer.

Comments on this clonotype: Since no conserved phenylalanine or tryptophan closes the CDR3, a read error is the likely cause. The chain carries TRBV19 and TRBJ1-5; D gene uncertain. Germline V lookup: CDR1 LNHDA, CDR2 SQIVND (reference sequence). The V gene lost 1 base and the J gene lost 11 bases, with 18 bases spanning the gap. The CDR3 runs to 15 residues. The CDR3 DNA reads as TGTGCCAGTAGTATAGGTAGGGTCGCAAGGCAGACCCAGCATCTT. It codes for CASSIGRVARQTQHL.

This clonotype was seen only a few times. A read error may produce the germline difference seen at one junction end. The genes are TRBV6-6 and TRBJ2-1, with a tentative D call TRBD1 (5 bases). In germline, CDR1 is MNHNY, CDR2 SVGAGI (reference sequence). The CDR3 is 14 residues long. The CDR3 spells CAGSYGGRTNEQFF. CDR3 DNA sequence: TGTGCCGGCAGTTACGGTGGACGGACAAATGAGCAGTTCTTC.

Concerning this clonotype itself: A much larger clone is a single base away; this may be a read error. V and J are TRBV10-3 and TRBJ2-7; no clear D gene. The CDR3 is made up of 12 amino acids. CDR1 is ENHRY and CDR2 is SYGVKD in the germline V gene. V was cut by 4 bases and J by 5 bases, with 9 bases left in between. The CDR3 sequence is CAISVVVNEQYF. As DNA, the CDR3 is TGTGCCATCAGTGTTGTAGTGAACGAGCAGTACTTC.

The table lists this clonotype with a few counts. V is TRBV24-1 and J is TRBJ2-3; the D is unclear. Germline V gene sequence: CDR1 KGHDR, CDR2 SFDVKD. The length of the CDR3 is 14 residues. Trimming removed 1 base at V and 4 bases at J, with 8 bases between. The CDR3: CATSDFKRSDTQYF. DNA of the CDR3: TGTGCCACCAGTGATTTTAAGCGATCAGATACGCAGTATTTT.

The chain couples TRBV20-1 to TRBJ2-7; D unresolved. The germline gives CDR1 DFQATT, CDR2 SNEGSKA (reference sequence). V lost 4 bases and J lost 3, with 13 bases in between. This CDR3 is 13 amino acids long. CDR3 in DNA: TGCAGTGCTATAGTTCGCACGGGCTACGAGCAGTACTTC. As protein: CSAIVRTGYEQYF.

With regard to this clonotype: Sequence at one end of the junction differs from germline and may be a read error. The chain combines TRBV11-3 with TRBJ1-1; D is unresolved. This CDR3 comprises 13 residues. Looked up from germline, CDR1 is SGHNT and CDR2 is YENEEA. This CDR3 reads CASNLEMNTEAIF. CDR3 in DNA: TGTGCCAGCAACTTAGAGATGAACACTGAAGCTATCTTT.

On this clonotype: A much more abundant neighbour one base away suggests this may be a read error. The chain combines TRBV4-1 with TRBJ2-1; possible D gene TRBD2, 6 bases. CDR1 and CDR2 (germline): MGHRA, YSYEKL. The CDR3 consists of 16 residues. The CDR3 sequence is CASSLTVGSSYNEQLF. The CDR3 DNA follows: TGCGCCAGCAGCTTGACCGTCGGGAGCTCCTACAATGAGCAGTTATTC.

This clonotype was detected many times. V gene TRBV5-4 combines with J gene TRBJ2-2, with D maybe TRBD1 (5 bases). This CDR3 comprises 15 residues. Trimming shortened V by 2 bases and J by 2 bases, and 10 bases separated the two germline ends. In germline, CDR1 is SGHNT, CDR2 YYREEE (reference sequence). Here the CDR3 DNA reads TGTGCCAGCAGCTTCATGGGGCGCAACACCGGGGAGCTGTTTTTT. This gives the protein CASSFMGRNTGELFF.

With regard to this clonotype: Since a much larger clone is just one base distant, this may be a read error. The chain couples TRBV14 to TRBJ1-1; D remains unclear. Germline CDR1 is SGHDN and CDR2 is FVKESK. The CDR3 sequence is 14 residues long. CDR3 coding DNA: TGTGCCAGCAGCCCACCCGGGATGAACACTGAAACTTTCTTT. This encodes CASSPPGMNTETFF.

This clonotype was detected ten times or more. This chain links TRBV12-3 or TRBV12-4 with TRBJ1-5; 8 positions match TRBD1. The junction had 15 bases not matched to a gene; V was cut back by 0 bases and J by 8 bases. The CDR3 is 18 residues long. The CDR3 DNA is TGTGCCAGCAGTTTAGCGGGACAGGACCCACCTTACGGGGAGCCCCAGCATTTT. It translates to CASSLAGQDPPYGEPQHF.

This clonotype showed up just once. Lacking the conserved final phenylalanine or tryptophan, this CDR3 likely reflects a read error. The V gene is TRBV28, the J gene TRBJ1-3; D unresolved. The germline CDR1 and CDR2 sequences are MDHEN and SYDVKM. The CDR3 has 18 amino acids. Trimming stripped 2 bases from V and 4 bases from J, with 21 bases between. The CDR3: CASSLGPAEGRSGNTIYL. CDR3 in DNA: TGTGCCAGCAGTTTAGGGCCCGCAGAAGGGAGGTCGGGAAACACCATATATCTT.

Notes on this clonotype: Since the CDR3 does not end with the conserved phenylalanine or tryptophan, this likely comes from a read error. This chain joins TRBV29-1 and TRBJ1-2; D may be TRBD1 (6 bases). Per the germline V gene, CDR1 is SQVTM and CDR2 is ANQGSEA. The V end lost 7 bases, the J end lost 1 base, and 13 bases lay between the germline ends. This CDR3 spans 13 amino acids. CDR3 in amino acids: CSATKGVNYGYTV. CDR3 bases: TGCAGCGCCACAAAGGGGGTTAACTATGGCTACACCGTC.

The sample holds many counts of this clonotype. The chain has TRBV12-3 or TRBV12-4 and TRBJ2-7; 9 nucleotides match TRBD1. The trim removed 5 bases at V and 4 bases at J, leaving 9 bases unmatched. The CDR3 has 15 amino acids. CDR3 bases: TGTGCCAGCAGTGCATTTTGGACAGGGGTGTACGAGCAGTACTTC. Protein sequence: CASSAFWTGVYEQYF.

For this clonotype: A junction end diverges from the germline sequence, so it may reflect a read error. V usage is TRBV11-2 and J usage is TRBJ2-1; possibly TRBD2 for D (6 bases). Looked up from germline, CDR1 is SGHAT and CDR2 is FQNNGV. The CDR3 runs to 18 residues. The CDR3 coding sequence is TGTGCCAGCAGCTTAGCCCGACGGGTTGGAGGGCAGGACAATGAGTGGTTCTTT. Its translation is CASSLARRVGGQDNEWFF.

The genes are TRBV4-2 and TRBJ2-1, with 11 bases aligning to TRBD2. Germline V gives CDR1 LGHNA, CDR2 YNFKEQ. J gave up 5 bases and V 2 bases, and 5 bases lay outside the gene matches. The CDR3 consists of 16 residues. The CDR3 loop is CASSQWRLAGHNEQFF. DNA of the CDR3: TGTGCCAGCAGCCAATGGAGACTAGCGGGGCACAATGAGCAGTTCTTC.

There are many counts of this clonotype. This rearrangement joins TRBV29-1 to TRBJ2-5; 8 bases map to TRBD1. CDR1 is SQVTM, CDR2 ANQGSEA, per germline. J lost 0 bases, V lost 6 bases, and 9 bases had no gene match. CDR3 length equals 15 residues. The CDR3 DNA sequence: TGCAGCGTCGCCGCGACAGGGGAGTACCAAGAGACCCAGTACTTC. Translation: CSVAATGEYQETQYF.

Note on this clonotype: This may stem from a read error, because a much larger clone lies one nucleotide away. This CDR3 is CASSEESGQPQYF. The CDR3 nucleotides read TGTGCCAGCAGTGAAGAGTCCGGACAGCCCCAGTATTTT. The chain links TRBV6-1 to TRBJ1-5; possibly TRBD1 for D (6 bases). The J call could be wrong; TRBJ2-3 is a better fit for the DNA end. CDR3 length: 13 residues. In germline, CDR1 is MNHNS, CDR2 SASEGT.

The chain joins TRBV29-1 to TRBJ1-5; D is perhaps TRBD1 (6 bases). This CDR3 is built from 13 residues. CDR1 SQVTM and CDR2 ANQGSEA come from the germline V gene. The CDR3 bases are TGCATCGTCGAAGCGGGGGGCAGACAGCCCCAGCATTTT. It is translated as CIVEAGGRQPQHF.

This clonotype has a handful of counts. The chain couples TRBV5-1 to TRBJ2-3; D gene ambiguous. Trimming cost V 3 bases and J 4 bases, with 15 bases left between them. Per germline, CDR1 SGHRS and CDR2 YFSETQ. This CDR3 is built from 15 residues. As DNA, the CDR3 is TGCGCCAGCAGCTCGAACCAGGTTCGGCCAGATACGCAGTATTTT. As protein: CASSSNQVRPDTQYF.

As concerns this clonotype: This is likely a read error, given that the CDR3 carries no conserved phenylalanine or tryptophan at its end. DNA of the CDR3: TGTGCCAGCAGCCTACAGGGGACGTCGTTCGCAGGGGAGCTGTTTTTA. It codes for CASSLQGTSFAGELFL. This chain connects TRBV11-2 to TRBJ2-2, with TRBD1 matching 7 bases. The germline CDR1 and CDR2 sequences are SGHAT and FQNNGV. CDR3 size: 16 residues. V dropped 5 bases and J dropped 8; count of bases not matched to a gene: 14.

This clonotype occurred many times. V gene TRBV14 combines with J gene TRBJ2-1; D possibly corresponds to TRBD1 (5 bases). The germline V gene has CDR1 SGHDN and CDR2 FVKESK. The CDR3 covers 15 residues. V was trimmed by 5 bases and J by 3 bases, leaving 14 bases between them. In DNA form, the CDR3 reads TGTGCCAGCAGCTCACCCGACAGCTACTACAATGAGCAGTTCTTC. Its translation: CASSSPDSYYNEQFF.

This clonotype occurred many times. The gene calls are TRBV28 and TRBJ2-7; the D gene is possibly TRBD1 (5 bases). The CDR3 length is 15 residues. The V gene's germline CDR1 is MDHEN and CDR2 SYDVKM. Trimming pared 5 bases from V and 2 bases from J, leaving 16 bases between. Here the CDR3 reads CASSVVGTGAYEQYF. In DNA form, the CDR3 reads TGTGCCAGCAGTGTGGTAGGAACAGGCGCCTACGAGCAGTACTTC.

On this clonotype: One junction end disagrees with the germline gene, perhaps due to a read error. V and J are TRBV29-1 and TRBJ1-2, with a weak D call TRBD1 (5 bases). There are 12 residues in the CDR3. Germline lookup yields CDR1 SQVTM and CDR2 ANQGSEA. CDR3 region: CSVEAGSYRYTF. The CDR3, as DNA: TGCAGCGTTGAGGCAGGGTCCTATCGCTACACCTTC.

Regarding this clonotype: Possible read error: a much larger clone is one base away. This rearrangement joins TRBV10-3 to TRBJ2-3; 9 nucleotides agree with TRBD1. The CDR3 consists of 15 residues. CDR1 and CDR2 from the germline V gene are ENHRY and SYGVKD. The CDR3 DNA sequence: TGTGCCATCAGTCGGGACAGGGATATCACAGATATGCAGTATTTT. This gives the protein CAISRDRDITDMQYF.

V gene TRBV11-2 combines with J gene TRBJ2-3; D remains ambiguous. CDR3 length equals 17 residues. V gave up 7 bases and J gave up 2 bases, with 22 bases separating them. CDR1 SGHAT and CDR2 FQNNGV come from the germline V gene. The CDR3 nucleotides are TGTGCCAGCAACCTAAATCAATGGGTGGGTGACACAGATACGCAGTATTTT. Translated, it gives CASNLNQWVGDTDTQYF.

Concerning this clonotype: Since a much larger clone is just one base distant, this may be a read error. The gene calls are TRBV4-1 and TRBJ2-2; D is ambiguous. The germline CDR1 and CDR2 sequences are MGHRA and YSYEKL. This CDR3 region has 15 residues. V lost 3 bases to trimming and J lost 5 bases, with 13 bases between them. The CDR3 loop reads CASSHAGSRTGELFF. CDR3 coding DNA: TGCGCCAGCAGCCACGCTGGGTCTAGAACCGGGGAGCTGTTTTTT.